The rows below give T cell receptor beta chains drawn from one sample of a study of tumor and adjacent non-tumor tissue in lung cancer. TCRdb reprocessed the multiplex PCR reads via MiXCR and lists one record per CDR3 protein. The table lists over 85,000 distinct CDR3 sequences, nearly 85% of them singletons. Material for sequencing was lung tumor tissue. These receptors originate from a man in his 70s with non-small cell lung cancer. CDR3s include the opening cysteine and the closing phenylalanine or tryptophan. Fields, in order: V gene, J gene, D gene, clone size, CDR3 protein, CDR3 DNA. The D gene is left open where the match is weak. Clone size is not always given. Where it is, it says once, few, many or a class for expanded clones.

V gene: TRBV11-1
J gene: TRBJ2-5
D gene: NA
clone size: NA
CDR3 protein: CASSLGRTKQESQYF
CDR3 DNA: TGTGCCAGCAGCTTGGGTAGGACTAAACAAGAGTCCCAGTACTTC

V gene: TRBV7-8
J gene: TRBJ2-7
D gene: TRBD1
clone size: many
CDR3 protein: CASSFQGVSEQYF
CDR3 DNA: TGTGCCAGCAGCTTCCAGGGGGTGAGCGAGCAGTACTTC

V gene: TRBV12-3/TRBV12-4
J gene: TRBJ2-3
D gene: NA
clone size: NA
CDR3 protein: CASCLAQPTSRQYF
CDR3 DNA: TGTGCCAGCTGTTTGGCCCAACCCACTTCGAGGCAGTATTTT

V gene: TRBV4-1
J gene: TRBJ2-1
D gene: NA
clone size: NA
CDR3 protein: CASRRSTGLTYKEQFF
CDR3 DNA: TGCGCCAGCAGACGCTCCACGGGGCTTACCTACAAAGAGCAGTTCTTC

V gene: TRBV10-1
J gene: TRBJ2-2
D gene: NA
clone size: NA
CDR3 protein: CANSDGSGTINTWELFF
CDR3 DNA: TGCGCCAACAGTGACGGCAGTGGGACGATAAACACCTGGGAGCTGTTTTTT

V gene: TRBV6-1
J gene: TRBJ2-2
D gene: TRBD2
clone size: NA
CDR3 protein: CAILSGGASGELFF
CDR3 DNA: TGTGCCATCTTGAGCGGGGGGGCCTCCGGGGAGCTGTTTTTT

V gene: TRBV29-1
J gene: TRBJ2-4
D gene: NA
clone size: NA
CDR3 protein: CSVDNGLAKNIQYF
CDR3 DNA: TGCAGCGTTGATAACGGGCTAGCCAAAAACATTCAATACTTC

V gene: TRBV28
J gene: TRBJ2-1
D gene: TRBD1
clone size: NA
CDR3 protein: CASNPNPGQGTNDQFF
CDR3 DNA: TGTGCCAGCAATCCTAACCCCGGACAGGGGACTAACGACCAGTTCTTC

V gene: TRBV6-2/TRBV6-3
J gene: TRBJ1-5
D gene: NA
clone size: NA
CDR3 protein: CASSYQPQSQLF
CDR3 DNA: TGTGCAAGCAGTTATCAGCCCCAGTCCCAGCTTTTT

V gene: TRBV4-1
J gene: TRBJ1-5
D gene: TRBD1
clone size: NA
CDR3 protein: CASSLIPGQLNQLQHF
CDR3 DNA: TGCGCCAGCAGCCTTATACCGGGACAGTTAAATCAGCTCCAGCATTTC

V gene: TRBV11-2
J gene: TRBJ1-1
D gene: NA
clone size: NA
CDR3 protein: CVSSPPNLGGTEAFF
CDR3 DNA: TGTGTCAGCAGCCCCCCCAACCTTGGGGGTACTGAAGCTTTCTTT

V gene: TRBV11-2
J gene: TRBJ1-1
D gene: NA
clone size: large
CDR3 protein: CASSFGGGRTEAFF
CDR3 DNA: TGTGCCAGCAGCTTCGGCGGGGGCCGGACTGAAGCTTTCTTT

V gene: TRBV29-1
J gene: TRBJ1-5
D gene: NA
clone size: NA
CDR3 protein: CSVEACVGQPQHF
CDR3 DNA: TGCAGCGTTGAGGCATGTGTGGGTCAGCCCCAGCATTTT

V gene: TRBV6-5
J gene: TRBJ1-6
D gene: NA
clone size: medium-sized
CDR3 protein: CASTSSNSPLHF
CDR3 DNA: TGTGCCAGCACCAGTAGTAATTCACCCCTCCACTTT

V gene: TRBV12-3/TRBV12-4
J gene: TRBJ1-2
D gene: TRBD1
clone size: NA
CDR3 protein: CASSFLTGLGYGYTF
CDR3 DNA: TGTGCCAGCAGTTTTTTGACAGGGCTTGGTTATGGCTACACCTTC

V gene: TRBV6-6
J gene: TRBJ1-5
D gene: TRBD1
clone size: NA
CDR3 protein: CVSSYFGWGQNINQPHHF
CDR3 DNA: TGTGTCAGCAGTTACTTCGGGTGGGGACAGAATATCAATCAGCCCCATCATTTT

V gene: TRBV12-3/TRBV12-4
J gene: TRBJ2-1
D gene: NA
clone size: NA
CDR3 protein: CASCTTQGGEYFF
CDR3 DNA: TGTGCCAGCTGTACCACACAGGGTGGTGAGTACTTCTTC

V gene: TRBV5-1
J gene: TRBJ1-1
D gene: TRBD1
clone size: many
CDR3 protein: CASREGQRNTEAFF
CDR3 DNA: TGCGCCAGCAGAGAGGGACAGAGGAACACTGAAGCTTTCTTT

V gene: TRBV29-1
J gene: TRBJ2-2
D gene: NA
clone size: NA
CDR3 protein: CSGRDTGEPFF
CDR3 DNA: TGCAGCGGACGCGACACCGGGGAGCCGTTTTTT

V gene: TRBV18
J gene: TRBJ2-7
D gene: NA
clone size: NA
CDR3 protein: CASSPTVSEQYF
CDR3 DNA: TGTGCCAGCTCACCAACGGTTAGCGAGCAGTACTTC

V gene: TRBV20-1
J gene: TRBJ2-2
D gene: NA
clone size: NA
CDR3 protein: CSALGDSKTVELFF
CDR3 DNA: TGCAGTGCTTTGGGGGATTCGAAGACCGTGGAGCTGTTTTTT

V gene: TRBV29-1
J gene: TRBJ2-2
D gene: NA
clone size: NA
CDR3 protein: CNIGLRAGELFF
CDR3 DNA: TGCAACATTGGGCTTCGCGCCGGGGAGCTGTTTTTT

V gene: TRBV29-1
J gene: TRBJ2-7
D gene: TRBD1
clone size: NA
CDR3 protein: CIVATGFEQYF
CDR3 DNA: TGCATCGTCGCGACAGGGTTCGAGCAATACTTC

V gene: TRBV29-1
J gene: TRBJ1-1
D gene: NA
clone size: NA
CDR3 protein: CIVVTERPEAFF
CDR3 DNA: TGCATCGTTGTGACTGAGAGGCCTGAAGCTTTCTTT

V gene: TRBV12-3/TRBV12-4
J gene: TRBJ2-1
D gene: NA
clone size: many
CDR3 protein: CASSLSPGIEQFF
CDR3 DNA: TGTGCCAGCAGTTTAAGTCCTGGGATTGAGCAGTTCTTC

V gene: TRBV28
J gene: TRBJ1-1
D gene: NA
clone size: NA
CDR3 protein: CANRGMGLRYTEAFF
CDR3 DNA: TGTGCCAATAGGGGAATGGGTCTCCGTTACACTGAAGCTTTCTTT

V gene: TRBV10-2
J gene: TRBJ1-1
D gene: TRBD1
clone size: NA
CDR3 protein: CATMDRGAEAFF
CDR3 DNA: TGCGCTACCATGGACAGGGGCGCTGAAGCTTTCTTT

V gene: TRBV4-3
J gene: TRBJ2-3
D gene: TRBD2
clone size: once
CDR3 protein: CASSHKLAGVADTQYF
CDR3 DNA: TGCGCCAGCAGCCATAAACTAGCGGGAGTGGCAGATACGCAGTATTTT

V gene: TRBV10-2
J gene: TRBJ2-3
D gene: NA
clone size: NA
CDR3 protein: CASTWTQDTQYF
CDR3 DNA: TGCGCCAGCACCTGGACTCAGGATACGCAGTATTTT

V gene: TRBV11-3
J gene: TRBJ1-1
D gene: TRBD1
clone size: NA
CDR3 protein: CPSSLKTGWMNTEVFF
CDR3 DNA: TGTCCCAGCAGTTTAAAGACAGGGTGGATGAACACTGAAGTTTTCTTT

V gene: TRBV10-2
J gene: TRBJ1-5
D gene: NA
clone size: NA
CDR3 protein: CARKTDRCGSNQPQHF
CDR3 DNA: TGTGCCAGGAAAACCGACAGGTGTGGTAGCAACCAGCCCCAGCATTTT

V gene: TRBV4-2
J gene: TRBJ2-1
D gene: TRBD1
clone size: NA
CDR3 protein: CASMQVGDSSYNEQFF
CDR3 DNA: TGTGCCAGCATGCAAGTAGGGGACAGCTCCTACAATGAGCAGTTCTTC

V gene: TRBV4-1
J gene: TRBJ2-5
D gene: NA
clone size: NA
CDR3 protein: CTSRQQWEQETQYF
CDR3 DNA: TGCACCAGCCGCCAACAGTGGGAGCAAGAAACCCAGTACTTC

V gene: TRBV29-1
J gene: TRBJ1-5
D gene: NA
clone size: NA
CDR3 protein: CNVEEQGGEPQHF
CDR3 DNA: TGCAACGTTGAAGAACAGGGAGGGGAGCCCCAGCATTTT

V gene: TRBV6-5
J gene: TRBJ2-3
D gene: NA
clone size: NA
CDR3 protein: CVSSYSQYTDTQYF
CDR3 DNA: TGTGTCAGCAGTTACTCACAGTACACAGATACACAGTATTTT

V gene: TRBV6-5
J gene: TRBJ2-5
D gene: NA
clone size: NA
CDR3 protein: CARRRTRSGTQYF
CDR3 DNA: TGTGCCAGGAGACGTACCAGATCCGGGACCCAGTACTTC

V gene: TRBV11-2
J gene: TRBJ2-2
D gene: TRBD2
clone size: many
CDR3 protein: CASSSAPGLAGGKDTGELFF
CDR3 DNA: TGTGCCAGCAGCTCTGCGCCGGGACTAGCGGGAGGGAAGGACACCGGGGAGCTGTTTTTT

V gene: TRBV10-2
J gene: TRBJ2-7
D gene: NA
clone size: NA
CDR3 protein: CTNSRSESYEQYF
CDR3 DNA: TGCACCAATAGCAGATCGGAATCCTACGAGCAGTACTTC

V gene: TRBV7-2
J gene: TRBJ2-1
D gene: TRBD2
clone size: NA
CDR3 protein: CASSLSSGSFYNEQFF
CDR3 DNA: TGTGCCAGTAGTCTATCTAGCGGGAGTTTCTACAATGAGCAGTTCTTC

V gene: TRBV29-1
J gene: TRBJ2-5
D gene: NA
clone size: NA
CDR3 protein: CSVAYNFQATQYF
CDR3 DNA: TGCAGCGTGGCCTATAACTTCCAAGCGACCCAGTACTTC

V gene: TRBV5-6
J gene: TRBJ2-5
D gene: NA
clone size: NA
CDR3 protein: CANSWDFMGETQYF
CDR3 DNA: TGTGCCAATAGCTGGGACTTCATGGGAGAGACCCAGTACTTC

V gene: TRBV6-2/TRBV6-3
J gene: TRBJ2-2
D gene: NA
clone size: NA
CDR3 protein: CAISYPIGPNLAGELFF
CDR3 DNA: TGTGCCATCAGTTACCCAATAGGGCCCAATCTGGCCGGGGAGCTGTTTTTT

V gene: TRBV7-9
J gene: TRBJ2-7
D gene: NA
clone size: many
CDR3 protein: CASSLVSYEQYF
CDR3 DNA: TGTGCCAGCAGCTTAGTCTCCTACGAGCAGTACTTC

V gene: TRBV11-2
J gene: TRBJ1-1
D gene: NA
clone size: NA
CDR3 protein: CVGATVDEGFF
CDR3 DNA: TGTGTCGGCGCCACGGTGGACGAAGGTTTCTTT

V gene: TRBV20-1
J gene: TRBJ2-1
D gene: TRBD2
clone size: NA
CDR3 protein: CSARDPTGGRYKEQFF
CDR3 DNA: TGCAGTGCTAGAGATCCCACGGGAGGGAGATACAAAGAGCAGTTCTTC

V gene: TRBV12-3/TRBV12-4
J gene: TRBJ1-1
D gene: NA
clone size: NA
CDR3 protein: CASILSGGVTEALF
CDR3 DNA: TGTGCCAGCATTCTCTCCGGGGGGGTCACTGAAGCTCTCTTT